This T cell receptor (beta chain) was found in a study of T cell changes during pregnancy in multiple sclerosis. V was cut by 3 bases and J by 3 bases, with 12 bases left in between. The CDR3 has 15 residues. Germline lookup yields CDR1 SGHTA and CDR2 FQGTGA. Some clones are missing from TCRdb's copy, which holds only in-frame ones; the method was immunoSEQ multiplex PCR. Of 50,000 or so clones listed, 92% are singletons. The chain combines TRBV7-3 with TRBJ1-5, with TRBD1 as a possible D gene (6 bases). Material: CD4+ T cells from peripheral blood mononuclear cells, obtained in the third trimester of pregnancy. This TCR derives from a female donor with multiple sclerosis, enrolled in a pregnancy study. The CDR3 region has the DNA TGTGCCAGCAGCTTGGGGGGGGGCCCCAATCAGCCCCAGCATTTT. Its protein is CASSLGGGPNQPQHF.